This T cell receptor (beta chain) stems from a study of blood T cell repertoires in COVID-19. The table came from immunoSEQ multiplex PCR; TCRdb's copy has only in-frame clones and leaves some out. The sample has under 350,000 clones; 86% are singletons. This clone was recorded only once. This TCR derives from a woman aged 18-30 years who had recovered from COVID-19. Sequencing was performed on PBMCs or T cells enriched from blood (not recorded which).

CDR3 residues: CASSLSRLAGGSSYEQYF. The CDR3 DNA follows: TGCGCCAGCAGCTTGTCCCGACTAGCGGGAGGGAGCTCCTACGAGCAGTACTTC. J is TRBJ2-7 and V is TRBV5-1, with 14 bases fitting TRBD2. V shed 1 base and J 0 bases; nucleotides not matched to a gene: 6. The CDR3 spans 18 residues. CDR1 SGHRS and CDR2 YFSETQ come from the germline V gene.